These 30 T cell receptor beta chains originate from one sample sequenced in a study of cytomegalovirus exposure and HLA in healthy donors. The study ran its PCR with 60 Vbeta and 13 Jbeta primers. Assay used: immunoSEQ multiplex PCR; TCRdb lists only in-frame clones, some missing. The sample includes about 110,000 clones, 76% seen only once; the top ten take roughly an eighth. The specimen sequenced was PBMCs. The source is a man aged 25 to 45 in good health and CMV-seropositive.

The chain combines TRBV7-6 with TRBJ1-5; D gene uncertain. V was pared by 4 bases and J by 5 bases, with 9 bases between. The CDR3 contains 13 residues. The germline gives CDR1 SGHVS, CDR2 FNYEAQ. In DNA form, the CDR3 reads TGTGCCAGCAGCTCACGCTTAGATCAGCCCCAGCATTTT. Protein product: CASSSRLDQPQHF.

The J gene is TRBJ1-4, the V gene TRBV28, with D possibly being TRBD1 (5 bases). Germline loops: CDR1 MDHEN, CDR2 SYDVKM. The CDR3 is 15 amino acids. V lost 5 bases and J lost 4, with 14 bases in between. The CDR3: CASSVRQRSNEKLFF. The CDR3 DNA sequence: TGTGCCAGCAGTGTCCGACAGAGAAGTAATGAAAAACTGTTTTTT.

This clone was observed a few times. CDR3: CASSVLGGYNSPLHF. CDR3 nucleotide sequence: TGTGCCAGCAGTGTTTTAGGGGGCTATAATTCACCCCTCCACTTT. This chain connects TRBV2 to TRBJ1-6, with D tentatively TRBD1 (6 bases). This CDR3 contains 15 residues. V lost 4 bases and J lost 3, with 10 bases in between. Germline assignment: CDR1 SNHLY and CDR2 FYNNEI. The whole variable domain, filled in from reference TRBV2 and TRBJ1-6, reads EPEVTQTPSHQVTQMGQEVILRCVPISNHLYFYWYRQILGQKVEFLVSFYNNEISEKSEIFDDQFSVERPDGSNFTLKIRSTKLEDSAMYFCASSVLGGYNSPLHFGNGTRLTVT.

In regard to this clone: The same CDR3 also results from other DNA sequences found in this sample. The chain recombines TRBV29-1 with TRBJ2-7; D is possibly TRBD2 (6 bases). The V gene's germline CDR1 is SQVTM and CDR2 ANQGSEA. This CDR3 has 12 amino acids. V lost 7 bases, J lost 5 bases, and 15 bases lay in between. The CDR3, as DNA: TGCAGCGCGGGGACGGGGGTCCACGAGCAGTACTTC. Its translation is CSAGTGVHEQYF.

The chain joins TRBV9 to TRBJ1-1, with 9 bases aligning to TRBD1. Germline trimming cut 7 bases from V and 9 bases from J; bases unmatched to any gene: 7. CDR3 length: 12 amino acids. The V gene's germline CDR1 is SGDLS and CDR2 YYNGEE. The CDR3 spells CASCGDREKAFF. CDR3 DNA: TGTGCCAGCTGCGGGGACAGGGAAAAAGCTTTCTTT.

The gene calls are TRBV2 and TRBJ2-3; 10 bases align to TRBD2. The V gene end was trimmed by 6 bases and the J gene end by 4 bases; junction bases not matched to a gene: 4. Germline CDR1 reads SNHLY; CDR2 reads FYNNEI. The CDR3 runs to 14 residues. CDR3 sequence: CASRRSGGPDTQYF. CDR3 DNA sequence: TGTGCCAGCAGGCGTAGCGGGGGGCCAGATACGCAGTATTTT.

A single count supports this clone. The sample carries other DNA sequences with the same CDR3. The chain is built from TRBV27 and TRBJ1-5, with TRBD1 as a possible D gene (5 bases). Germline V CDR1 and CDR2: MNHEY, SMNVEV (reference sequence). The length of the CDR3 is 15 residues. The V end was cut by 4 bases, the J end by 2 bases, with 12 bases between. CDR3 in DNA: TGTGCCAGCAGTTGGTCAGGGAATGGCAATCAGCCCCAGCATTTT. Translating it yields CASSWSGNGNQPQHF.

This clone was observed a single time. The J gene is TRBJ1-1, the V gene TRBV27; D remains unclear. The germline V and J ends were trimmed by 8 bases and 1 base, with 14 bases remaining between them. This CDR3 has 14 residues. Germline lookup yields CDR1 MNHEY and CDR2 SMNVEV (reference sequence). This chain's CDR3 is CASHLATANTEAFF. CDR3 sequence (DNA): TGTGCCAGCCACCTGGCTACAGCGAACACTGAAGCTTTCTTT.

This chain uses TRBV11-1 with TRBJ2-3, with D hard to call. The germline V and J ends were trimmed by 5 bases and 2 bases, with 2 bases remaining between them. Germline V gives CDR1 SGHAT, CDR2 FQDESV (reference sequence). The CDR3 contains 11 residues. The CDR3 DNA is TGTGCCAGCAGCCTCACAGATACGCAGTATTTT. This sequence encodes CASSLTDTQYF.

CDR3 amino acids: CASSGGSYTYNSPLHF. The CDR3 DNA reads as TGTGCCAGCAGTGGCGGCTCCTATACCTATAATTCACCCCTCCACTTT. The chain employs TRBV6-7 and TRBJ1-6; D gene ambiguous. TRBV6-7 is annotated as an ORF whose role is uncertain. Trimming removed 5 bases from V and 2 bases from J, with 13 bases in between. This CDR3 contains 16 residues.

Here the CDR3 reads CASSRTAQGWEQYF. CDR3 bases: TGTGCCAGCAGCCGAACGGCCCAGGGGTGGGAGCAGTACTTC. V is TRBV11-2 and J is TRBJ2-7, with D possibly TRBD1 on 6 matching bases. This CDR3 is built from 14 residues. The germline CDR1 and CDR2 sequences are SGHAT and FQNNGV. V was shortened by 5 bases and J by 7 bases, with 18 bases between the two germline ends.

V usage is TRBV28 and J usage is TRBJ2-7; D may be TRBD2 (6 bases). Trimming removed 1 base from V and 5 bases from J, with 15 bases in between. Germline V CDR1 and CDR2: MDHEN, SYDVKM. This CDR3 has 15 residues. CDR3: CASSLSLGGAHEQYF. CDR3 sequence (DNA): TGTGCCAGCAGTTTATCCTTGGGGGGAGCCCACGAGCAGTACTTC.

In nucleotides, the CDR3 is TGTGCCAGCAGGAGCGCCGGTGATTCACCCCTCCACTTT. It specifies CASRSAGDSPLHF. V and J are TRBV28 and TRBJ1-6; no clear D. Trimming removed 6 bases from V and 8 bases from J, with 11 bases in between. This CDR3 comprises 13 residues. From germline, CDR1 is MDHEN and CDR2 SYDVKM.

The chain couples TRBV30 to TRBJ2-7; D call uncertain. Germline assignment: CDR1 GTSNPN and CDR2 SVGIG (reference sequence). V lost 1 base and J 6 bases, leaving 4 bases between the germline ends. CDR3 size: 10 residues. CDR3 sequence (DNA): TGTGCCTGGAGTGGCGGCGAGCAGTACTTC. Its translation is CAWSGGEQYF.

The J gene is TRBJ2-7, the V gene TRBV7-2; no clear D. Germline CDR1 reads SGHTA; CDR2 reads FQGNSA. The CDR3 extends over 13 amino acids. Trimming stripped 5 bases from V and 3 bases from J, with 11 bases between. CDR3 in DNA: TGTGCCAGCAGCCAGAACCCGTTCTACGAGCAGTACTTC. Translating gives CASSQNPFYEQYF.

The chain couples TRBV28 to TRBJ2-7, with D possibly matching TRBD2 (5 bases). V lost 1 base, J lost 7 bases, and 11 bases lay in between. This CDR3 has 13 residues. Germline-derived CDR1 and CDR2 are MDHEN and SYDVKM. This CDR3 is CASSLSPGWEQYF. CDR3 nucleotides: TGTGCCAGCAGTTTATCCCCGGGATGGGAGCAGTACTTC. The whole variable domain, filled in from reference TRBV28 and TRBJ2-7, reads DVKVTQSSRYLVKRTGEKVFLECVQDMDHENMFWYRQDPGLGLRLIYFSYDVKMKEKGDIPEGYSVSREKKERFSLILESASTNQTSMYLCASSLSPGWEQYFGPGTRLTVT.

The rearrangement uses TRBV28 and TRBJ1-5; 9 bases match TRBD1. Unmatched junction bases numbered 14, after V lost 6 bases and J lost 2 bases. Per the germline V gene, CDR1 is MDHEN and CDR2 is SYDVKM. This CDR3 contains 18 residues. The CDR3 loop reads CASSLAGTGISRNQPQHF. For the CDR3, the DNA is TGTGCCAGCAGCCTTGCCGGGACAGGGATTTCGCGCAATCAGCCCCAGCATTTT.

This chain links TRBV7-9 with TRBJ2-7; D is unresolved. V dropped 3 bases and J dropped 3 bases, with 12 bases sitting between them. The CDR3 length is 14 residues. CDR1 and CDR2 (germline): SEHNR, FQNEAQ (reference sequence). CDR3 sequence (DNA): TGTGCCAGCAGCTTCAACTTAGGAGACTACGAGCAGTACTTC. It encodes CASSFNLGDYEQYF.

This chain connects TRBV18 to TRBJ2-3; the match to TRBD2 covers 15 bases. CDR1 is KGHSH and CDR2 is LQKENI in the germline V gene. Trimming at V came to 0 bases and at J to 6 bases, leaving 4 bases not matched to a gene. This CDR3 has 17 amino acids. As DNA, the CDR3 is TGTGCCAGCTCACCACCCGGGACTAGCGGGGGGATGGATACGCAGTATTTT. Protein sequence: CASSPPGTSGGMDTQYF. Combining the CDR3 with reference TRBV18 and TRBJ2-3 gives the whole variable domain NAGVMQNPRHLVRRRGQEARLRCSPMKGHSHVYWYRQLPEEGLKFMVYLQKENIIDESGMPKERFSAEFPKEGPSILRIQQVVRGDSAAYFCASSPPGTSGGMDTQYFGPGTRLTVL.

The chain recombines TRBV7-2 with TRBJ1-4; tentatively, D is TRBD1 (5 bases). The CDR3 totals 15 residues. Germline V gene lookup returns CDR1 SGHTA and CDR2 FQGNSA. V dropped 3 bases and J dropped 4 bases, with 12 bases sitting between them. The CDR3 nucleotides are TGTGCCAGCAGCTTTCAGGGCATTGATAATGAAAAACTGTTTTTT. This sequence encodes CASSFQGIDNEKLFF.

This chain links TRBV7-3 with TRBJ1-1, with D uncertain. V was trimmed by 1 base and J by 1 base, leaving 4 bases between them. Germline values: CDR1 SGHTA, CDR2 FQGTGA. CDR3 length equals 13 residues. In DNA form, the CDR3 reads TGTGCCAGCAGCTTAAGCAGGAACACTGAAGCTTTCTTT. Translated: CASSLSRNTEAFF.

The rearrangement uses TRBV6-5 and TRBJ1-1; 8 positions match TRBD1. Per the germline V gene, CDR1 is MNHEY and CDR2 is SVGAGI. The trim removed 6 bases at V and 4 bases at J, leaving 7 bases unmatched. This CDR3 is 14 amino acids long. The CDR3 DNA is TGTGCCAGCAGCCACCCCGGGACAGGCACTGAAGCTTTCTTT. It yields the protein CASSHPGTGTEAFF.

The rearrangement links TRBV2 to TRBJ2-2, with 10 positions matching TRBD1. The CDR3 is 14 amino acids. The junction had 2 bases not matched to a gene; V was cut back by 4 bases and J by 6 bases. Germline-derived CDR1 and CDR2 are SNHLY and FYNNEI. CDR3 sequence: CASSGQGAPGELFF. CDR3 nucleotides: TGTGCCAGCAGTGGACAGGGGGCGCCCGGGGAGCTGTTTTTT.

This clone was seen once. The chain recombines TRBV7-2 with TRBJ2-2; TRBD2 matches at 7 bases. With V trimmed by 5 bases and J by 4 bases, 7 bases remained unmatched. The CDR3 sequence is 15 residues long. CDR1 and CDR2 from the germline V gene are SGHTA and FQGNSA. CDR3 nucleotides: TGTGCCAGCAGCGGGGGGAGGGGCCGCACCGGGGAGCTGTTTTTT. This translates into CASSGGRGRTGELFF. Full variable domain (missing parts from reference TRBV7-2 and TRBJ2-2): GAGVSQSPSNKVTEKGKDVELRCDPISGHTALYWYRQSLGQGLEFLIYFQGNSAPDKSGLPSDRFSAERTGGSVSTLTIQRTQQEDSAVYLCASSGGRGRTGELFFGEGSRLTVL.

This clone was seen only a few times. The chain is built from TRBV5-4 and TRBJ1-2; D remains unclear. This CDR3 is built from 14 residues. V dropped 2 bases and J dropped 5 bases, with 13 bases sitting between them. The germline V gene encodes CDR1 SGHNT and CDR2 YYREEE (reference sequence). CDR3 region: CASSFREGGYGYTF. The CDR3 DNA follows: TGTGCCAGCAGCTTCCGTGAGGGTGGGTATGGCTACACCTTC.

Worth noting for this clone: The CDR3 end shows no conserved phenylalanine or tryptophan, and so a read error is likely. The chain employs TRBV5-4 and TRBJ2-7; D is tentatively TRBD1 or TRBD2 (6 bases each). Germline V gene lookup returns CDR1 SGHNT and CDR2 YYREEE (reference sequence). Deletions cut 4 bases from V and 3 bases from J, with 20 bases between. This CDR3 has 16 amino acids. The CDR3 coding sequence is TGTGCCAGCAGCATGGGGGGCCAGGGGCGAATCTACGAGCAGTACTCC. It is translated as CASSMGGQGRIYEQYS.

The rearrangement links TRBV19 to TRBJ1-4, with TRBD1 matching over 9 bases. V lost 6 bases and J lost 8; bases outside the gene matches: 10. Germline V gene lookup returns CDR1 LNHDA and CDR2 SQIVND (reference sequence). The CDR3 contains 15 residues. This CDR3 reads CASRETTGGKEKLFF. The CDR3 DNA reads TGTGCCAGTAGGGAGACGACAGGGGGAAAGGAAAAACTGTTTTTT.

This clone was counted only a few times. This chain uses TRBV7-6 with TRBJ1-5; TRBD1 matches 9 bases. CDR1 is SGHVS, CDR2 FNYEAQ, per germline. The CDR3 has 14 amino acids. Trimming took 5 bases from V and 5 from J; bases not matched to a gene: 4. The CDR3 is CASSPRTGDQPQHF. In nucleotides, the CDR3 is TGTGCCAGCAGCCCACGGACAGGGGATCAGCCCCAGCATTTT.

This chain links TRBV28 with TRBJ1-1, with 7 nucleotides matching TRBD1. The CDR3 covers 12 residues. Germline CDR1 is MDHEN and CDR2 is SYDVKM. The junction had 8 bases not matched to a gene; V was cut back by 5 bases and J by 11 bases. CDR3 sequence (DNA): TGTGCCAGCAGTCTTGACAGGGAGGTCGCTTTCTTT. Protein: CASSLDREVAFF.

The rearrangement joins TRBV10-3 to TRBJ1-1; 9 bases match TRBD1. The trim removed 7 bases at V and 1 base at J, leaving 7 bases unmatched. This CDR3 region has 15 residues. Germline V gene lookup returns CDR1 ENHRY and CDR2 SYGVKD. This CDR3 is CAIMERQGGNTEAFF. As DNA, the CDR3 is TGTGCCATCATGGAGAGACAGGGGGGGAACACTGAAGCTTTCTTT.